Given below is one T cell receptor beta chain in context. What it recognizes is unknown. V lost 4 bases and J lost 5; bases outside the gene matches: 7. Germline-derived CDR1 and CDR2 are SGHNT and YYREEE (reference sequence). This CDR3 is 14 amino acids long. This record comes from a study of beta chain features in type 1 diabetes. A CD45RO/CCR7/CD25/CD127/CD95/CD27 panel sorted naive, central memory, regulatory and stem cell-like memory CD4+ cells. cDNA synthesis used the whole RNA isolate, giving expressed TCRB sequences. Here immunoSEQ multiplex PCR was the method, and the copy in TCRdb shows in-frame clones only, minus some. The profile shows about 170,000 clones, about 7.8% of them singletons. Overall study results and limits: Significant though moderate, a shortening of TCRB CDR3s appeared in all four CD4+ subsets of Type 1 diabetes patients.

Sequencing was carried out using central memory CD4+ T cells from blood. The TCR originated in a woman aged 35 to 49 with type 1 diabetes. The rearrangement links TRBV5-4 to TRBJ2-7; 9 bases align to TRBD1. The CDR3 protein is CASSRGQGRDEQYF. The CDR3 coding sequence is TGTGCCAGCAGCCGAGGACAGGGGAGGGACGAGCAGTACTTC.